These 14 T cell receptor beta chains were sequenced from one sample in a study of T cell responses to AZD1222 COVID-19 vaccine. Some clones are missing from TCRdb's copy, which holds only in-frame ones; the method was immunoSEQ multiplex PCR. The table records about 210,000 clones, roughly 94% of them present only once. The input for sequencing was peripheral blood, taken 28 days after the second dose of the MenACWY control vaccine. These TCRs come from an adult who received the MenACWY meningococcal vaccine as a control.

This clone was recorded only once. The chain uses TRBV4-1 and TRBJ2-1; maybe TRBD2 (5 bases). V shed 3 bases and J shed 3 bases, with 21 bases lying between them. The germline V gene has CDR1 MGHRA and CDR2 YSYEKL. The CDR3 runs to 18 residues. The CDR3 DNA reads as TGCGCCAGCAGCCAGGGTGTGGTTAGCGAAGATGGCTACAATGAGCAGTTCTTC. It specifies CASSQGVVSEDGYNEQFF.

The V call is TRBV28, the J call TRBJ2-7, with 11 bases matching TRBD2. Germline V gene data show CDR1 as MDHEN and CDR2 as SYDVKM. CDR3 length: 14 residues. With 5 bases clipped from V and 0 bases from J, the junction kept 0 bases outside the gene matches. The CDR3 nucleotides read TGTGCCAGCAGTCTAGCGGGAGGCTCCTACGAGCAGTACTTC. Its protein product is CASSLAGGSYEQYF.

V usage is TRBV3-1 (or the pseudogene TRBV3-2) and J usage is TRBJ2-7; a possible D gene is TRBD1 (6 bases). Germline V gives CDR1 LGHDT, CDR2 YNNKEL (reference sequence). The CDR3 extends over 14 amino acids. The V end was cut by 3 bases, the J end by 5 bases, with 14 bases between. Here the CDR3 DNA reads TGTGCCAGCAGCCATTCAACAGGGCACCACGAGCAGTACTTC. Residues: CASSHSTGHHEQYF.

The V call is TRBV6-5, the J call TRBJ1-1; no clear D. The V gene lost 2 bases and the J gene lost 0 bases, with 4 bases spanning the gap. Germline loops: CDR1 MNHEY, CDR2 SVGAGI. This CDR3 region has 13 residues. CDR3 sequence reads: CASSYVLNTEAFF. DNA of the CDR3: TGTGCCAGCAGTTACGTTTTGAACACTGAAGCTTTCTTT.

This clone was counted once. V usage is TRBV21-1 and J usage is TRBJ2-5; whether TRBD1, the table's D call, matches the DNA was not checked. TRBV21-1 is recorded as a pseudogene. This CDR3 is built from 14 residues. The CDR3, as DNA: TGTGCCAGCAGCGAACGACAGGGAGAAGAGACCCAGTACTTC. This encodes CASSERQGEETQYF.

The chain couples TRBV7-9 to TRBJ2-7; D remains ambiguous. V shed 1 base and J shed 4 bases, with 5 bases lying between them. This CDR3 spans 12 amino acids. The germline V gene has CDR1 SEHNR and CDR2 FQNEAQ (reference sequence). The CDR3 DNA follows: TGTGCCAGCAGCTTAGGAATGTACGAGCAGTACTTC. Amino acid sequence: CASSLGMYEQYF.

The V gene is TRBV7-9, the J gene TRBJ1-2; 7 bases match TRBD1. CDR1 is SEHNR and CDR2 is FQNEAQ in the germline V gene (reference sequence). This CDR3 contains 11 residues. J lost 8 bases, V lost 7 bases, and 4 bases had no gene match. For the CDR3, the DNA is TGTGCCAGCACCCCGGGACAGGGCTACACCTTC. It encodes CASTPGQGYTF.

The V gene is TRBV5-1, the J gene TRBJ1-2; no firm D call. This CDR3 comprises 14 residues. The V end lost 0 bases, the J end lost 2 bases, and 8 bases lay between the germline ends. Germline values: CDR1 SGHRS, CDR2 YFSETQ. As DNA, the CDR3 is TGCGCCAGCAGCTTGGGTCCGGGGAACTATGGCTACACCTTC. This sequence encodes CASSLGPGNYGYTF.

The CDR3 region is CASSGGLNNEQFF. CDR3 coding DNA: TGTGCCAGCAGCGGGGGACTCAACAATGAGCAGTTCTTC. The V and J genes are TRBV9 and TRBJ2-1; D may be TRBD2 (6 bases). The CDR3 spans 13 residues. Trimming cost V 3 bases and J 5 bases, with 9 bases left between them. The germline V gene has CDR1 SGDLS and CDR2 YYNGEE. Based on the CDR3 plus reference TRBV9 and TRBJ2-1, the full variable domain is DSGVTQTPKHLITATGQRVTLRCSPRSGDLSVYWYQQSLDQGLQFLIQYYNGEERAKGNILERFSAQQFPDLHSELNLSSLELGDSALYFCASSGGLNNEQFFGPGTRLTVL.

This clone was counted a single time. The CDR3 reads CAWTEISEAFF. The CDR3 nucleotides read TGTGCCTGGACGGAGATCTCTGAAGCTTTCTTT. The chain carries TRBV30 and TRBJ1-1, with D hard to call. The CDR3 sequence is 11 residues long. The V gene's germline CDR1 is GTSNPN and CDR2 SVGIG (reference sequence). V dropped 4 bases and J dropped 6 bases, with 9 bases sitting between them.

This clone was observed a single time. The rearrangement joins TRBV7-9 to TRBJ2-5; D possibly corresponds to TRBD1 (6 bases). The CDR3 has 15 amino acids. Germline CDR1 reads SEHNR; CDR2 reads FQNEAQ (reference sequence). Trimming cost V 1 base and J 0 bases, with 9 bases left between them. CDR3 DNA: TGTGCCAGCAGCTTAGATGGACAGAACCAAGAGACCCAGTACTTC. Translating gives CASSLDGQNQETQYF.

J is TRBJ1-6 and V is TRBV2, with 7 bases that match TRBD1. The CDR3 consists of 14 residues. CDR1 SNHLY and CDR2 FYNNEI come from the germline V gene. V shed 5 bases and J 7 bases; nucleotides not matched to a gene: 5. This CDR3 is CASSRDRFNSPLHF. CDR3 sequence (DNA): TGTGCCAGCAGTCGGGACAGATTCAATTCACCCCTCCACTTT.

The rearrangement links TRBV7-6 to TRBJ1-5; 10 bases line up with TRBD1. Trimming took 5 bases from V and 6 from J; bases not matched to a gene: 4. There are 14 residues in the CDR3. CDR1 and CDR2 from the germline V gene are SGHVS and FNYEAQ. This CDR3 is CASSRDRGGQPQHF. As DNA, the CDR3 is TGTGCCAGCAGCCGGGACAGGGGAGGTCAGCCCCAGCATTTT.

This clone occurred once. V and J are TRBV19 and TRBJ1-4; D is ambiguous. This CDR3 is 13 amino acids long. CDR1 and CDR2 (germline): LNHDA, SQIVND (reference sequence). The V and J ends lost 8 bases and 10 bases respectively, with 17 bases between them. As DNA, the CDR3 is TGTGCCAGTCCGGTAGACGGGGAAGGAAAACTGTTTTTT. It codes for CASPVDGEGKLFF.